The 5 T cell receptor beta chains presented below share a single source sample, sequenced in a study of CD8+ T cells in alopecia areata. Sequencing relied on a cDNA template that was reverse transcribed from extracted RNA. Here immunoSEQ multiplex PCR was the method, and the copy in TCRdb shows in-frame clones only, minus some. The sample has around 180,000 clones; roughly three fifths are singletons. As for treatment: oral pan-JAK inhibitor, 5-10 mg twice daily. Source: CD4+ T cells sorted from blood, taken at week 49, from a patient treated with tofacitinib. Source of these receptors: a human donor with alopecia areata.

This chain connects TRBV7-2 to TRBJ2-6, with D possibly being TRBD1 (6 bases). The CDR3 consists of 17 residues. V lost 3 bases to trimming and J lost 2 bases, with 14 bases between them. Germline loops: CDR1 SGHTA, CDR2 FQGNSA. CDR3 nucleotide sequence: TGTGCCAGCAGCTTCGACAGGAGGACCACTGGGGCCAACGTCCTGACTTTC. Encoded protein: CASSFDRRTTGANVLTF.

In DNA, the CDR3 is TGTGCCAGCAGCCGTGCTCCCGGACAGGGAACGACCCAGTACTTC. Its protein product is CASSRAPGQGTTQYF. V gene TRBV6-6 combines with J gene TRBJ2-5, with TRBD1 identical over 8 bases. Germline trimming cut 6 bases from V and 7 bases from J; bases unmatched to any gene: 13. The CDR3 is 15 residues long. Looked up from germline, CDR1 is MNHNY and CDR2 is SVGAGI (reference sequence).

This chain uses TRBV30 with TRBJ1-2, with D tentatively TRBD1 (6 bases). Per germline, CDR1 GTSNPN and CDR2 SVGIG (reference sequence). The CDR3 spans 11 residues. The V end lost 7 bases, the J end lost 5 bases, and 11 bases lay between the germline ends. CDR3 bases: TGTGCCTCCCCAGGGGCGTATGGCTACACCTTC. Translation: CASPGAYGYTF.

J is TRBJ1-1 and V is TRBV9; TRBD1 might be the D (5 bases). Trimming stripped 0 bases from V and 3 bases from J, with 12 bases between. The germline V gene encodes CDR1 SGDLS and CDR2 YYNGEE. This CDR3 region has 15 residues. The CDR3 DNA reads as TGTGCCAGCAGCGTAGCCCTACAGGACTACACTGAAGCTTTCTTT. Its translation is CASSVALQDYTEAFF.

V gene TRBV5-1 combines with J gene TRBJ2-7; D possibly corresponds to TRBD2 (6 bases). The CDR3 is made up of 13 amino acids. V was cut by 4 bases and J by 2 bases, with 10 bases left in between. CDR1 and CDR2 from the germline V gene are SGHRS and YFSETQ. The DNA of the CDR3 is TGCGCCAGCAGCGGGGGAGGCACCTACGAGCAGTACTTC. It codes for CASSGGGTYEQYF. Complete variable domain (other parts from reference TRBV5-1 and TRBJ2-7): KAGVTQTPRYLIKTRGQQVTLSCSPISGHRSVSWYQQTPGQGLQFLFEYFSETQRNKGNFPGRFSGRQFSNSRSEMNVSTLELGDSALYLCASSGGGTYEQYFGPGTRLTVT.